Only a few counts were recorded for the clone carrying this T cell receptor beta chain. This entry belongs to a study of T-cell reconstitution after alpha-beta-depleted transplantation in children. Unique molecular identifiers were incorporated when the TCRbeta library was constructed. TCRdb used MiXCR to reprocess the PCR reads, holding one entry per CDR3 protein. The repertoire holds about 500,000 distinct CDR3 sequences, around a third seen once, with under 3% in the top ten. Sequencing was performed on PBMCs from the stem cell graft donor, taken from the stem cell graft. This clonotype was sampled from a human donor who donated a stem cell graft to a child with aplastic anemia.

The CDR3 reads CASSPSWTSSSYEQYF. CDR3 bases: TGTGCCAGCAGCCCCTCCTGGACATCGAGCTCCTACGAGCAGTACTTC. The chain links TRBV4-2 to TRBJ2-7; a weak D match, TRBD1 (5 bases). Between the trimmed V and J ends, which lost 4 bases and 0 bases, there was a span of 16 bases. CDR3 length equals 16 residues. The germline CDR1 and CDR2 sequences are LGHNA and YNFKEQ.